The clone carrying this T cell receptor (beta chain) was seen a few times. The data stem from a study of graft-versus-host responses after intestinal transplantation. Study as a whole: All of the recipients had induction that used anti-thymocyte globulin, then tacrolimus and steroids for 2 to 3 years. Points from the study as a whole: High graft-versus-host to host-versus-graft T cell clonal ratios marked allografts of patients with graft-donor macrochimerism.

Per germline, CDR1 MDHEN and CDR2 SYDVKM. V was trimmed by 11 bases and J by 8 bases, leaving 18 bases between them. The CDR3 length is 12 residues. Co-plated with 200,000 CFSE-labeled responder cells were 200,000 irradiated, violet-dye-labeled stimulator cells. The responders that had proliferated, CFSE-low CD3+CD4+ and CD3+CD8+ cells, were sorted after the reaction. The assay was immunoSEQ multiplex PCR, and TCRdb's table has in-frame clones only and misses some. The table has about 14,000 clones, approximately 32% seen once. Sample: alloreactive CD4+ T cells from a mixed lymphocyte reaction culture, taken before intestinal transplant. Subset reported: CFSE-low proliferating T cells sorted from roughly six-day pre-transplant mixed lymphocyte reaction (GvH or HvG direction). The sequence came from a human patient who received an intestinal transplant. The J gene is TRBJ1-2, the V gene TRBV28; no definite D call. The CDR3 coding sequence is TGTGCCGCCAATGTCGTGCGTGCGGGCTACACCTTC. This codes for CAANVVRAGYTF.